This passage covers 2 T cell receptor beta chains from one sample sequenced in a study of cytomegalovirus exposure and HLA in healthy donors (dated by TCRdb to about 2017). Library preparation employed the immunoSEQ multiplex PCR assay. A mixture of 60 forward primers for TCR Vbeta segments and 13 reverse primers for TCR Jbeta segments was used in the multiplex PCR. TCRdb took this table from immuneACCESS and kept in-frame rearrangements with V and J called. Such tables lack part of the clones; where checked against another copy, unresolved V genes explain under half of the gap, and the rest is unexplained. The sample table holds 170,000 or so clones, of which about four fifths were seen once. Together, the top ten hold about 1.6% of the sample. The source material was PBMCs. Receptor source: a man between 45 and 60 years old in good health and CMV-seronegative.

The chain uses TRBV5-1 and TRBJ2-2; D is unresolved. V was trimmed by 4 bases and J by 0 bases, leaving 13 bases between them. CDR1 is SGHRS and CDR2 is YFSETQ in the germline V gene. The CDR3 is 16 amino acids. CDR3 nucleotide sequence: TGCGCCAGCAGCCCCCGCGAGGCCGCGAACACCGGGGAGCTGTTTTTT. Translated, it gives CASSPREAANTGELFF.

For the CDR3, the DNA is TGTGCCACCAGCAGGACTAGCGGGAGGTTCTACGAGCAGTACTTC. This codes for CATSRTSGRFYEQYF. The chain employs TRBV15 and TRBJ2-7, with TRBD2 matching over 13 bases. CDR1 and CDR2 from the germline V gene are LNHNV and YYDKDF (reference sequence). Trimming at V came to 3 bases and at J to 3 bases, leaving 2 bases not matched to a gene. CDR3 length equals 15 residues.